This paragraph reports one T cell receptor (beta chain). Its antigen is not known. The protocol was immunoSEQ multiplex PCR, while the TCRdb copy is restricted to in-frame clones and leaves out a portion. The sample has 85,000 to 100,000 clones, around 90% seen once. Stated time point: baseline, week 1 (first vaccination visit). Treatment defined: pre-vaccination baseline after standard-of-care therapy. The CDR3 consists of 11 residues. Germline V gene lookup returns CDR1 MDHEN and CDR2 SYDVKM. Trimming removed 7 bases at V and 8 bases at J, with 9 bases between. These data are taken from a study of a mutant IDH1 vaccine in newly diagnosed glioma. Overall study context: Males made up about 62% and females roughly 40% of treated patients, whose mean age was approximately 43 years. Former treatment meant radiotherapy, temozolomide, or both; the majority had gotten both.

Study-level findings and limits: Whatever changes occurred in top peripheral T cell clonotypes seemed unrelated to pseudoprogression.

This clonotype was sampled from a woman aged 45-60 years with glioma. The V call is TRBV28, the J call TRBJ1-3, with D hard to call. The material sequenced was PBMCs, taken from a glioma patient treated with radiotherapy, temozolomide or both. The CDR3 DNA reads as TGTGCCAGCAATCTTGAGGACACCATATATTTT. This translates into CASNLEDTIYF.